The clone carrying this T cell receptor beta chain was recorded once. The sample comes from a study of blood T cell repertoires in COVID-19. On the study more broadly: Samples came from the United States, Italy and Spain, spanning acute and convalescent COVID-19.

Some clones are missing from TCRdb's copy, which holds only in-frame ones; the method was immunoSEQ multiplex PCR. The profile shows about 270,000 clones, over 75% of them singletons. The cohort comprised adults aged about 18 to 100 years residing in some 24 US areas. Cohorts were based on clinical histories the participants reported. Symptom resolution, clearance, or two negative PCRs marked the recovered donors of Cohort 3. Trimming cost V 3 bases and J 3 bases; bases outside gene matches: 6. The CDR3 totals 16 residues. Germline V lookup: CDR1 KGHSH, CDR2 LQKENI. The chain has TRBV18 and TRBJ2-2; 8 bases match TRBD1. Sequenced input: PBMCs or T cells enriched from blood (not recorded which). This receptor was taken from a woman between 18 and 29 years old who had recovered from COVID-19. DNA for the CDR3: TGTGCCAGCTCACCCCAGGGACAGGTGTACACCGGGGAGCTGTTTTTT. This sequence encodes CASSPQGQVYTGELFF.